The rows below give T cell receptor beta chains drawn from one sample of a study of monozygotic twins with inflammatory bowel disease. One entry per CDR3 protein, without DNA, is what TCRdb gives after re-calling the 5' RACE reads. The specimen's table records approximately 400,000 distinct CDR3 sequences. Source material: blood. These receptors were collected from a human donor with ulcerative colitis or Crohn's disease, or a healthy co-twin of an affected twin (not recorded which). Both conserved end residues are part of each CDR3.

j_gene | v_gene | CDR3aa
TRBJ2-6 | TRBV5-1 | CASSFDRSNVLTF
TRBJ2-7 | TRBV20-1 | CSARDKGQTYEQYF
TRBJ2-2 | TRBV29-1 | CSVWTGGGNGELFF
TRBJ2-7 | TRBV7-2 | CASSLRTSAPYEQYF
TRBJ2-7 | TRBV3-1 | CASSPRDRAAYEQYF
TRBJ1-4 | TRBV11-2 | CASSERLKRIPAGEKLFF
TRBJ1-5 | TRBV6-2/TRBV6-3 | CASSYPPGPGLNGRMDQPQHF
TRBJ2-7 | TRBV7-2 | CASSLVAGLYEQYF
TRBJ2-2 | TRBV24-1 | CATSGASEDTGELFF
TRBJ2-2 | TRBV4-3 | CASSQDRWGAGELFF
TRBJ2-1 | TRBV29-1 | CSGVRASSYNEQFF
TRBJ1-1 | TRBV7-2 | CASRYQGRTEAFF
TRBJ2-1 | TRBV19 | CASSVLGDRHYNEQFF
TRBJ2-5 | TRBV6-6 | CASGGRGWVTQYF
TRBJ2-7 | TRBV7-8 | CASSLDRDPPHF
TRBJ2-3 | TRBV20-1 | CSARSRVTSTDTQYF
TRBJ2-7 | TRBV6-5 | CASSSRTGVQYF
TRBJ2-7 | TRBV20-1 | CSARDVGYEQYF
TRBJ2-5 | TRBV6-1 | CASSPGGRDGETQYF
TRBJ1-1 | TRBV29-1 | CSVGKVRRSDTEAFF
TRBJ2-3 | TRBV7-9 | CASSLTSGTDTQYF
TRBJ1-2 | TRBV6-6 | CASCQDGIYGYTF
TRBJ2-7 | TRBV20-1 | CSASPSGGGRLREQYF
TRBJ1-3 | TRBV7-2 | CASSPDGSGNTIYF
TRBJ2-3 | TRBV11-2 | CASRTWGGEADTQYF
TRBJ1-5 | TRBV18 | CASSLGTGGTQPQHF
TRBJ2-2 | TRBV24-1 | CATSRNGGAGELFF
TRBJ2-2 | TRBV29-1 | CSVDSPYTGELFF
TRBJ2-2 | TRBV5-1 | CASSSGYGQGNTGELFF